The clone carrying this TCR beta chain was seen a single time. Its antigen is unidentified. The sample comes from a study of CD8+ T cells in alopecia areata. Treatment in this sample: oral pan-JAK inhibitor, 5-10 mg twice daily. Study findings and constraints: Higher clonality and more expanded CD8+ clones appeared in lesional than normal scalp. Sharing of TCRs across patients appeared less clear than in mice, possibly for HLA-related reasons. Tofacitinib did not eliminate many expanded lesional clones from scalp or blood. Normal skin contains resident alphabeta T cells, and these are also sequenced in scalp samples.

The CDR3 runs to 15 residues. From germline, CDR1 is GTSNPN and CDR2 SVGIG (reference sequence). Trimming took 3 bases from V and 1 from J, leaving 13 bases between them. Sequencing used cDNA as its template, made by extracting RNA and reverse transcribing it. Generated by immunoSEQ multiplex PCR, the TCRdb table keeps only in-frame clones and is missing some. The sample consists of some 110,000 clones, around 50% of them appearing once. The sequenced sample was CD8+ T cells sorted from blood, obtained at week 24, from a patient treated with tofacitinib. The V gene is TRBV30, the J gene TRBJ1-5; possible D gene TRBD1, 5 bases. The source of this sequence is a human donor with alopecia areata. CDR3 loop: CAWSLPGTSNQPQHF. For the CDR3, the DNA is TGTGCCTGGAGCCTGCCCGGGACCAGCAATCAGCCCCAGCATTTT.